The rows below give T cell receptor beta chains drawn from one sample of a study of shared clonotypes between healthy human individuals. The data were produced by immunoSEQ multiplex PCR, yet TCRdb's version contains in-frame clones alone and is incomplete. Of approximately 2.3 million clones listed, 85% to 95% were seen once; the top ten hold about 0.39%. Sequencing was done on a sample of naive CD4+ T cells from PBMCs. Source of these receptors: a young man in good health. Some clones in this sample may be carry-over from other donors' samples. The CDR3 runs from the conserved cysteine through the conserved F or W. The D gene is left open where the match is weak. Size is omitted from some rows. Given values are once, few, many or a class for expanded clones.

>TRBJ2-5|TRBV5-6|NA|NA
CASSPNLRGTQYF
TGTGCCAGCAGCCCCAACCTTAGGGGGACCCAGTACTTC
>TRBJ2-2|TRBV6-4|NA|NA
CASSEGQDTGELFF
TGTGCCAGCAGTGAAGGGCAGGACACCGGGGAGCTGTTTTTT
>TRBJ1-2|TRBV28|NA|TRBD1
CASTRQGNYGYTF
TGTGCCAGCACGAGACAGGGAAACTATGGCTACACCTTC
>TRBJ2-7|TRBV6-5|once|TRBD1
CASSDRQGGQYF
TGTGCCAGCAGTGACCGACAGGGTGGGCAGTACTTC
>TRBJ2-5|TRBV7-2|NA|NA
CASSATPGRETQYF
TGTGCCAGCAGCGCGACCCCAGGGAGAGAGACCCAGTACTTC
>TRBJ2-2|TRBV7-9|NA|NA
CASSRGNTGELFF
TGTGCCAGCAGCCGCGGCAACACCGGGGAGCTGTTTTTT
>TRBJ1-2|TRBV30|NA|NA
CAWSFNGGYTF
TGTGCCTGGAGTTTTAACGGGGGCTACACCTTC
>TRBJ2-2|TRBV4-1|NA|NA
CASSLPGGPIYDTGELFF
TGCGCCAGCAGCCTCCCCGGGGGGCCCATATATGACACCGGGGAGCTGTTTTTT
>TRBJ2-1|TRBV2|NA|NA
CASRRGVLVEQFF
TGTGCCAGCAGAAGGGGGGTCTTGGTTGAGCAGTTCTTC
>TRBJ2-3|TRBV7-2|NA|TRBD2
CASTFIPLAGDTDTQYF
TGTGCCAGCACCTTCATCCCCCTAGCGGGAGACACAGATACGCAGTATTTT
>TRBJ2-7|TRBV5-4|NA|NA
CASSFRRNSYEQYF
TGTGCCAGCAGCTTTAGACGAAACTCCTACGAGCAGTACTTC
>TRBJ2-7|TRBV19|NA|NA
CASSIVNRLASEQYF
TGTGCCAGTAGTATAGTAAACCGGCTAGCTAGCGAGCAGTACTTC
>TRBJ1-1|TRBV30|NA|NA
CAWERQGNTEAFF
TGTGCCTGGGAACGCCAGGGGAACACTGAAGCTTTCTTT
>TRBJ2-7|TRBV27|NA|NA
CASSSQGGGGYEQYF
TGTGCCAGCAGTTCGCAAGGGGGTGGCGGCTACGAGCAGTACTTC
>TRBJ1-2|TRBV10-3|NA|TRBD1
CAIRDSGGWGYTF
TGTGCCATCAGAGACTCAGGGGGCTGGGGCTACACCTTC
>TRBJ2-6|TRBV11-2|once|TRBD1
CASSFWGQGFSGANVLTF
TGTGCCAGCAGCTTTTGGGGACAGGGATTCTCTGGGGCCAACGTCCTGACTTTC
>TRBJ1-2|TRBV5-1|NA|NA
CASSLVEGLRGYTF
TGCGCCAGCAGCCTGGTGGAGGGCCTACGCGGCTACACCTTC
>TRBJ2-7|TRBV15|NA|TRBD2
CATSTRGGFEQYF
TGTGCCACCAGCACCCGGGGAGGGTTCGAGCAGTACTTC
>TRBJ2-3|TRBV5-4|NA|TRBD2
CASSLRRERPDTQYF
TGTGCCAGCAGCTTGCGGCGGGAGCGCCCAGATACGCAGTATTTT
>TRBJ2-6|TRBV2|NA|NA
CASSVGNSGANVLTF
TGTGCCAGCTCTGTGGGAAACTCTGGGGCCAACGTCCTGACTTTC
>TRBJ1-4|TRBV28|NA|NA
CASQGQGNEKLFF
TGTGCCTCTCAGGGGCAGGGGAATGAAAAACTGTTTTTT
>TRBJ2-3|TRBV18|NA|NA
CASSPIRSVGTDTQYF
TGTGCCAGCTCACCAATACGTTCAGTGGGCACAGATACGCAGTATTTT
>TRBJ2-7|TRBV7-6|NA|NA
CASSLSTLYEQYF
TGTGCCAGCAGCTTATCTACGCTCTACGAGCAGTACTTC